The following is a TCR beta chain sequence with its context. Per the study methods: Reference gene primer amplification in the assay estimated nucleated cell counts. Method: immunoSEQ multiplex PCR; TCRdb's copy keeps in-frame clones and lacks some. The V and J calls and the clone size are those of that table, but D and trimming were determined from the DNA. The top ten clones hold around 25% of a sample with 120,000 or so clones, 70% to 80% of them seen once. The CDR3 runs 13 residues. The germline gives CDR1 SGHTA, CDR2 FQGNSA. V was trimmed by 7 bases and J by 6 bases, leaving 13 bases between them. This sample is drawn from a study of blood T cell repertoires in COVID-19. Looking at the study overall: Sources were T cells, B-cell-depleted T cells, or PBMCs; the material itself was cDNA or gDNA.

The chain links TRBV7-2 to TRBJ2-1; TRBD1 might be the D (5 bases). Sequenced sample: peripheral blood. The receptor's source is a human donor in a cohort sampled during active COVID-19. This CDR3 is CASTSERGNEQFF. In DNA, the CDR3 is TGTGCCAGCACCTCTGAAAGGGGCAATGAGCAGTTCTTC.